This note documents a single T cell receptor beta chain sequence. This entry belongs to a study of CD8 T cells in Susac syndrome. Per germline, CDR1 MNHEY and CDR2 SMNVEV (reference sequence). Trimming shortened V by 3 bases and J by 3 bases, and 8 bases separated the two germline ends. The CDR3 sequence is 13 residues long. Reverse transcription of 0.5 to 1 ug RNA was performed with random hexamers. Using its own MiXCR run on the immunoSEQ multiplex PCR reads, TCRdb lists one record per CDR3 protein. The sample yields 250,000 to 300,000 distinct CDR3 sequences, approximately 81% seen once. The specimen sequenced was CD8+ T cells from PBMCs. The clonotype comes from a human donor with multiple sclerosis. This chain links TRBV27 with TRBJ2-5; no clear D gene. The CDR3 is CASSFVGKETQYF. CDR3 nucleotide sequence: TGTGCCAGCAGTTTCGTGGGGAAAGAGACCCAGTACTTC.